Detailed here is one T cell receptor beta chain. Repertoires were generated with immunoSEQ multiplex PCR, while TCRdb's copy carries only in-frame clones and drops some. The table shows 250,000 to 300,000 clones, with 85% to 90% occurring only once. Those enrolled, adults aged about 18 to 89 years, came from some 23 US areas. The CDR3 sequence is 15 residues long. The V gene end was trimmed by 5 bases and the J gene end by 4 bases; junction bases not matched to a gene: 4. Germline V gene sequence: CDR1 MDHEN, CDR2 SYDVKM. These data come from a study of blood T cell repertoires in COVID-19. The TCR sequence derives from a man younger than 35 who had recovered from COVID-19. The sequenced sample consisted of PBMCs or T cells enriched from blood (not recorded which). The gene calls are TRBV28 and TRBJ2-2, with TRBD1 identical over 10 bases. The CDR3 DNA is TGTGCCAGCAGTGGACAGGGGGGCGTCACCGGGGAGCTGTTTTTT. Protein sequence: CASSGQGGVTGELFF.